The 11 T cell receptor beta chains reported below all come from one sample, sequenced in a study of blood T cell repertoires in COVID-19. The method was immunoSEQ multiplex PCR; TCRdb's version includes in-frame clones alone and lacks a portion of them. In the table there are about 250,000 clones, about 82% of which are singletons. The sequencing sample was made of PBMCs or T cells enriched from blood (not recorded which). These TCRs come from a woman in her fifties or sixties with acute COVID-19.

This chain connects TRBV5-6 to TRBJ1-2; TRBD1 matches at 8 bases. Per the germline V gene, CDR1 is SGHDT and CDR2 is YYEEEE. Trimming cost V 4 bases and J 4 bases; bases outside gene matches: 6. The CDR3 length is 14 residues. CDR3 loop: CASSLTGGSYGYTF. The DNA for the CDR3 is TGTGCCAGCAGCCTAACAGGGGGAAGCTATGGCTACACCTTC.

This chain links TRBV14 with TRBJ1-6, with a tentative D call TRBD1 (5 bases). Germline-derived CDR1 and CDR2 are SGHDN and FVKESK. V dropped 1 base and J dropped 7 bases, with 11 bases sitting between them. This CDR3 is built from 15 residues. Here the CDR3 reads CASSQARGSNSPLHF. The CDR3 nucleotides are TGTGCCAGCAGCCAAGCTCGGGGGTCGAATTCACCCCTCCACTTT.

V and J are TRBV12-5 and TRBJ2-3; TRBD1 aligns across 8 bases. The V segment lost 2 bases and the J segment 2 bases; nucleotides outside the gene matches: 3. The CDR3 is 15 amino acids. The germline V gene encodes CDR1 LGHNT and CDR2 FRNRAP. CDR3 loop: CASGLRQGTTDTQYF. The DNA for the CDR3 is TGTGCTAGTGGTTTGAGACAGGGGACCACAGATACGCAGTATTTT.

A few counts support this clone. The V call is TRBV30, the J call TRBJ1-4; no definite D call. This CDR3 has 14 residues. Trimming stripped 0 bases from V and 5 bases from J, with 10 bases between. Germline assignment: CDR1 GTSNPN and CDR2 SVGIG (reference sequence). CDR3: CAWSVGAANEKLFF. The CDR3 nucleotides are TGTGCCTGGAGTGTAGGCGCAGCGAATGAAAAACTGTTTTTT.

This rearrangement joins TRBV20-1 to TRBJ1-1; D is uncertain. This CDR3 comprises 11 residues. Germline CDR1 and CDR2: DFQATT and SNEGSKA (reference sequence). Trimming removed 6 bases at V and 10 bases at J, with 15 bases between. CDR3 in amino acids: CSAPSFPGAFF. The CDR3 nucleotides read TGCAGTGCCCCGTCATTCCCGGGAGCTTTCTTT.

This clone has just a few counts. The V gene is TRBV6-5, the J gene TRBJ1-1; D is possibly TRBD1 (5 bases). Trimming shortened V by 5 bases and J by 3 bases, and 13 bases separated the two germline ends. CDR1 and CDR2 from the germline V gene are MNHEY and SVGAGI. This CDR3 is built from 14 residues. The CDR3, as DNA: TGTGCCAGCAGTCGGACAACTCCGGACACTGAAGCTTTCTTT. This translates into CASSRTTPDTEAFF.

This chain uses TRBV4-1 with TRBJ1-5; TRBD1 matches 8 bases. Germline CDR1 and CDR2: MGHRA and YSYEKL. This CDR3 has 16 residues. The J segment lost 6 bases and the V segment lost 3 bases, leaving 10 bases of the junction unmatched. The CDR3 spells CASSQASRTGTQPQHF. Here the CDR3 DNA reads TGCGCCAGCAGCCAGGCCAGCCGGACAGGGACTCAGCCCCAGCATTTT.

The chain has TRBV9 and TRBJ1-1; TRBD1 agrees at 7 bases. The CDR3 consists of 15 residues. V lost 3 bases and J lost 5; bases outside the gene matches: 10. CDR1 is SGDLS and CDR2 is YYNGEE in the germline V gene. CDR3 amino acids: CASSDTGAVGTEAFF. The CDR3 nucleotides are TGTGCCAGCAGCGACACAGGGGCCGTGGGTACTGAAGCTTTCTTT.

The chain couples TRBV7-9 to TRBJ1-5; D gene uncertain. V was pared by 1 base and J by 5 bases, with 6 bases between. The CDR3 is 13 amino acids. Germline V lookup: CDR1 SEHNR, CDR2 FQNEAQ (reference sequence). The DNA of the CDR3 is TGTGCCAGCAGCTTAGGGGAGGATCAGCCCCAGCATTTT. Encoded protein: CASSLGEDQPQHF.

The chain couples TRBV6-5 to TRBJ1-6, with 7 bases aligning to TRBD1. V was pared by 6 bases and J by 4 bases, with 6 bases of the junction left unmatched. The CDR3 is 15 amino acids. The germline V gene has CDR1 MNHEY and CDR2 SVGAGI. In nucleotides, the CDR3 is TGTGCCAGCAGCAAGACAGGGCCTTATAATTCACCCCTCCACTTT. Translation: CASSKTGPYNSPLHF.

This chain connects TRBV7-8 to TRBJ1-2; the match to TRBD1 covers 8 bases. The CDR3 has 15 residues. Germline CDR1 and CDR2: SGHVS and FQNEAQ. Trimming took 6 bases from V and 8 from J; bases not matched to a gene: 14. In DNA, the CDR3 is TGTGCCAGCAGTCCACTCAGGGGGCGAGAAGTGGGCTACACCTTC. Translation gives CASSPLRGREVGYTF.